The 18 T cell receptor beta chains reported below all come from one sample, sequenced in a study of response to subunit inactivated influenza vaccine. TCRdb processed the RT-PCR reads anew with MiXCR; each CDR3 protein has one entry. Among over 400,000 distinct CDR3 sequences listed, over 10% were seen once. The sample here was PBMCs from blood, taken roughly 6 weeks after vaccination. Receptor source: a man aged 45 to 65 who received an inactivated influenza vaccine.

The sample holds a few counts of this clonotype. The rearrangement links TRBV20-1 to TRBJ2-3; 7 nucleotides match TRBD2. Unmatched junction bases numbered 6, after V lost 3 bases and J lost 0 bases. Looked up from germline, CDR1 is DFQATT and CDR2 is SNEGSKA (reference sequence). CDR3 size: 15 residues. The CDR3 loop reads CSARSGRESTDTQYF. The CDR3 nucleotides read TGCAGTGCTAGGTCCGGGCGGGAGAGCACAGATACGCAGTATTTT.

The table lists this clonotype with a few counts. The chain's CDR3 is CASTSLTTGGQETQYF. The DNA for the CDR3 is TGCGCCAGCACCTCCCTTACTACTGGAGGCCAAGAGACCCAGTACTTC. The chain carries TRBV5-1 and TRBJ2-5, with D possibly being TRBD2 (5 bases). The CDR3 covers 16 residues. Per germline, CDR1 SGHRS and CDR2 YFSETQ. V lost 6 bases and J lost 1, with 19 bases in between.

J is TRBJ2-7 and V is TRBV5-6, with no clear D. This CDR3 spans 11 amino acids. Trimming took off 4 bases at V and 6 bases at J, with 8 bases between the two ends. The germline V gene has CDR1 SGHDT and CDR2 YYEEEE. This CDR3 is CASSTVREQYF. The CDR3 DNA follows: TGTGCCAGCAGCACGGTCCGCGAGCAGTACTTC.

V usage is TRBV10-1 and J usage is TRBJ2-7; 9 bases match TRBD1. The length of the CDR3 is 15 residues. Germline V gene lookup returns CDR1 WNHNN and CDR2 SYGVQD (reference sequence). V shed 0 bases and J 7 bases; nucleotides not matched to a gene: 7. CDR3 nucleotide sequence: TGCGCCAGCAGTGAGTCCAGGACAGGGGTGGGAGAGCAGTACTTC. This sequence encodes CASSESRTGVGEQYF.

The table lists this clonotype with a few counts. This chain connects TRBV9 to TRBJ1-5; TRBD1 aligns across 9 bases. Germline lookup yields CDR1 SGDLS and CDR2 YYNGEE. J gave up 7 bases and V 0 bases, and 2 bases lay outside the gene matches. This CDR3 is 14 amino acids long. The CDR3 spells CASSVGDRVQPQHF. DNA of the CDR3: TGTGCCAGCAGCGTAGGGGACAGGGTCCAGCCCCAGCATTTT.

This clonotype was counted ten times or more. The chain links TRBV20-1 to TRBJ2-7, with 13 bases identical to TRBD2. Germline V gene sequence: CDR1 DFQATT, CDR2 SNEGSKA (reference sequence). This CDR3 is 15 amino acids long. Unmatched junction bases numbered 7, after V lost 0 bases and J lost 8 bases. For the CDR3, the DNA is TGCAGTGCTAGAGACGGGACTAGCGGGGTTGCTAAGCAGTACTTC. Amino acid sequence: CSARDGTSGVAKQYF.

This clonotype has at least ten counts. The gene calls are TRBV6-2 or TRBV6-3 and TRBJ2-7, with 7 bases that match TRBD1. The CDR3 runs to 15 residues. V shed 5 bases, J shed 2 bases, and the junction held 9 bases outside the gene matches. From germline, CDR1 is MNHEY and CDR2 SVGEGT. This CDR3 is CASSLYRGAAYEQYF. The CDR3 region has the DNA TGTGCCAGCAGTCTATACAGGGGCGCAGCCTACGAGCAGTACTTC.

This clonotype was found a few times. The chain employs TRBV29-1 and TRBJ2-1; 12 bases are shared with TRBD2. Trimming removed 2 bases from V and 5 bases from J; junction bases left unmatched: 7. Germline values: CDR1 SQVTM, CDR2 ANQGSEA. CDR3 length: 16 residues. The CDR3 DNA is TGCAGCGTTGAACCGGGACTAGCGGGCGACGACAATGAGCAGTTCTTC. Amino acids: CSVEPGLAGDDNEQFF.

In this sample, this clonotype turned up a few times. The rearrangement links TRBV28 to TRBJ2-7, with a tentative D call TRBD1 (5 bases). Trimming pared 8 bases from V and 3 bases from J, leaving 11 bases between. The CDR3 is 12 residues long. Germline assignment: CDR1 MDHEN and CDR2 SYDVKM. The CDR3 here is CASQGSGYEQYF. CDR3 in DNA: TGTGCCAGCCAGGGTTCGGGCTACGAGCAGTACTTC.

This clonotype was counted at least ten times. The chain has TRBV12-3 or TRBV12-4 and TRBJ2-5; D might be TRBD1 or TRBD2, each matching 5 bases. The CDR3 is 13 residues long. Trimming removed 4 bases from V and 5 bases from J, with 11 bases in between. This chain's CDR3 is CASSSGTPETQYF. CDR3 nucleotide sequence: TGTGCCAGCAGTTCCGGGACCCCGGAGACCCAGTACTTC.

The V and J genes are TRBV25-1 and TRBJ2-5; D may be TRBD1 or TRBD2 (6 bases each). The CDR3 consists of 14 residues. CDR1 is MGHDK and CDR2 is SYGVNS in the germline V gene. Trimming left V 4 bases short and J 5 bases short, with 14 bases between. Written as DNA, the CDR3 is TGTGCCAGCAGTGTATCGGGGGCTAGGGAGACCCAGTACTTC. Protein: CASSVSGARETQYF.

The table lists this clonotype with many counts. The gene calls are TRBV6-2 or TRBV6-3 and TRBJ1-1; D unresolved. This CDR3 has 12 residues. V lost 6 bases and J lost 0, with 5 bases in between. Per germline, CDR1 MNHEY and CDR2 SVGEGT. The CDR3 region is CASSLMNTEAFF. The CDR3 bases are TGTGCCAGCAGCCTTATGAACACTGAAGCTTTCTTT.

The CDR3: CASSLIQGAISSEQFF. CDR3 coding DNA: TGCGCCAGCAGCTTAATCCAGGGGGCTATCAGTAGTGAGCAGTTCTTC. J is TRBJ2-1 and V is TRBV5-1; the match to TRBD1 covers 8 bases. The CDR3 is 16 residues long. Germline V gene data show CDR1 as SGHRS and CDR2 as YFSETQ. With 2 bases clipped from V and 9 bases from J, the junction kept 13 bases outside the gene matches.

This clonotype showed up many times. CDR3 protein: CASSARMPSGSYNEQFF. The CDR3 DNA is TGTGCCAGCAGCGCAAGGATGCCTAGCGGCTCCTACAATGAGCAGTTCTTC. The gene calls are TRBV3-1 and TRBJ2-1; TRBD2 aligns across 7 bases. Germline loops: CDR1 LGHDT, CDR2 YNNKEL (reference sequence). The CDR3 extends over 17 amino acids. V shed 5 bases and J 0 bases; nucleotides not matched to a gene: 10.

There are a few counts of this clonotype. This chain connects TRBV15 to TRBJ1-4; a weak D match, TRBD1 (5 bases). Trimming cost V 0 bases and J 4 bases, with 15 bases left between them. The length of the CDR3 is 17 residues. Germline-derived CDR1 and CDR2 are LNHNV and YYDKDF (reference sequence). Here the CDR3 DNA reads TGTGCCACCAGCAGAGATCGCACGGGGCTTAGTAATGAAAAACTGTTTTTT. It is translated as CATSRDRTGLSNEKLFF.

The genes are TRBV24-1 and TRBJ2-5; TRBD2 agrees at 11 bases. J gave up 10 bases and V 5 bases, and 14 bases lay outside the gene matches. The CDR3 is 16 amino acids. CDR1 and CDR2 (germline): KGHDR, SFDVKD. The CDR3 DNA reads TGTGCCACCAGTGGGACCGGGACTAGCGGACTTCGGGGCCAGTACTTC. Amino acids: CATSGTGTSGLRGQYF.

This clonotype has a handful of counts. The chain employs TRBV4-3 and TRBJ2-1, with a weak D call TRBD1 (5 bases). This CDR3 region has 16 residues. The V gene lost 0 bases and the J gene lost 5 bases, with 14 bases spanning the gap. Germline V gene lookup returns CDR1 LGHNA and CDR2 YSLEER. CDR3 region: CASSQDFAGSDNEQFF. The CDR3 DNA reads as TGCGCCAGCAGCCAAGATTTTGCAGGGTCAGACAATGAGCAGTTCTTC.

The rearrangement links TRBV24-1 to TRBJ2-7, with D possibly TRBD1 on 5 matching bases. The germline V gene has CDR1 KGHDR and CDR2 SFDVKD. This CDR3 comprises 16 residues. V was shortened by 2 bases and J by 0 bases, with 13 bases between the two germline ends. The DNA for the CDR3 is TGTGCCACCAGTGATTCTGGTAGGGGCGGCTCCTACGAGCAGTACTTC. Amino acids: CATSDSGRGGSYEQYF.